The entry below describes one T cell receptor beta chain. Its antigen is still unknown. The record has no base qualities; no much larger clone is one base away. The V end gives up 4 bases and the J end 14 bases, leaving 5 bases in the junction not matched to a gene. According to the germline V gene, CDR1 reads SGHTA and CDR2 reads FQGNSA. Including the terminal cysteine and phenylalanine, the CDR3 comprises 11 residues. Only CDR3 DNA is held: 33 bases, read in frame from base 1. This record comes from a study of blood T cells in healthy people across ages (dated by TCRdb to the mid-2010s). About the full investigation: In model experiments, roughly one uniquely barcoded TCR beta cDNA molecule per two T cells was captured by template switching. The study analyzed two additional independent replicas of 1 million unique cDNA reads from the same blood draw for two donors, one aged 18 to 30 and one aged 80 or older. To track age-related changes in TCR beta repertoire diversity, the study relied on deep sequencing normalized with unique cDNA molecular identifiers. Donors of different ages were randomly distributed across sequencing lanes to avoid experimental bias. The donors were split into four age groups: young (average around 15 years), middle-aged (roughly 39), aged (over 55) and long-lived (about 74).

Libraries were prepared through 5' RACE. A second PCR of about 6 to 11 cycles was performed with a sample-barcoded 5' primer and a J-beta primer mix. Each TCR beta cDNA molecule received a unique molecular identifier from a template-switch 5' adaptor carrying 12 random nucleotides. At least 2.5 million CDR3-containing paired-end reads were obtained from each sample. First-strand cDNA was synthesized from all RNA with the Mint cDNA synthesis kit, primed by a TRBC-specific oligonucleotide. After uracil-DNA glycosylase treatment, a first 18-cycle PCR used universal primers M1SS and BC2_uni_R on all cDNA. Per the original workflow: For normalization, 1 million high-quality reads, each with a distinct molecular identifier, were randomly selected from each sample. Reads sharing molecular identifiers were discarded rather than binned into consensus sequences. MiTCR, with a Q25 quality threshold and the strictest error-elimination algorithm, was used for CDR3 identification, clonotype clustering and error correction. A nonparametric unseen species model with Euler transformation was used to estimate lower-bound total TCR beta diversity. TCRdb itself trimmed the public reads at Q25 with fastp, ran MiXCR and retained productive beta chains. Each CDR3 protein gets just one entry, which takes the most common genes and DNA from the rows behind it. These V and J calls rely on TCRdb rather than the paper's analysis. The sample contains 1.5 million to 2 million distinct CDR3 sequences, around 40% of them found a single time. The ten largest clones add up to roughly 23% of the sample.

Beyond this particular receptor, the publication reports: As age increased, observed TCR beta diversity per million T cells dropped in a roughly linear way, and a significant reduction was already evident by age 40. Total diversity estimates from one million sequenced T cells were considered lower bounds and underestimates. The percentage of naive T cells measured by flow cytometry correlated strongly with observed TCR beta diversity. The CMV infection status of donors was not known, potentially confounding age-related changes in expanded clonotypes. Compared with the aged group, the long-lived group had more naive CD4+ T cells, fewer expanded clones and increased TCR diversity, a pattern suggesting age selection. Since profiling was done on bulk unsorted PBMCs, naive and antigen-experienced compartments could not be conclusively compared.

Donors were a few dozen systemically healthy Caucasian individuals from Russia aged 6 to 90 years. Each donor gave ten milliliters of peripheral blood, collected into EDTA-treated Vacutainer tubes. PBMCs were isolated by Ficoll-Paque density-gradient centrifugation, with at least 7 million obtained per sample. Total RNA, at least 6 micrograms per sample, was extracted from PBMCs with Trizol reagent. For every donor, an aliquot of PBMCs went through flow cytometry to measure the percentages of naive CD45RAhigh/CD27high T cells. This chain joins TRBV7-2 to TRBJ2-3; a stretch of 8 junction bases matches TRBD2. This sequence originates from a human donor in good health. What was sequenced was blood. The base sequence is TGTGCCAGCAGCTCGGGACTAGGGGTGTATTTT. Its translation reads: CASSSGLGVYF.